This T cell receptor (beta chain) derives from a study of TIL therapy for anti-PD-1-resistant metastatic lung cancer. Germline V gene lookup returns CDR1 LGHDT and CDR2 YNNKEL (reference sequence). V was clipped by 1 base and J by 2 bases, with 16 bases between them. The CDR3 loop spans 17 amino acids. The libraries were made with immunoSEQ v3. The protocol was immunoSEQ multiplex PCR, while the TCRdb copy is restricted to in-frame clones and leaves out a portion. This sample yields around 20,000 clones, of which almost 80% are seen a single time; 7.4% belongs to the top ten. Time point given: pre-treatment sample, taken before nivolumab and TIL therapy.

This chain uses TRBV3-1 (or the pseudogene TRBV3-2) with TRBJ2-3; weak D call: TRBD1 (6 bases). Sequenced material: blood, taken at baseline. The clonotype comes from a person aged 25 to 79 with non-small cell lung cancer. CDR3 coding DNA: TGTGCCAGCAGCCAAGTTTCGAGGGGGAGCTTCACAGATACGCAGTATTTT. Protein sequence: CASSQVSRGSFTDTQYF.